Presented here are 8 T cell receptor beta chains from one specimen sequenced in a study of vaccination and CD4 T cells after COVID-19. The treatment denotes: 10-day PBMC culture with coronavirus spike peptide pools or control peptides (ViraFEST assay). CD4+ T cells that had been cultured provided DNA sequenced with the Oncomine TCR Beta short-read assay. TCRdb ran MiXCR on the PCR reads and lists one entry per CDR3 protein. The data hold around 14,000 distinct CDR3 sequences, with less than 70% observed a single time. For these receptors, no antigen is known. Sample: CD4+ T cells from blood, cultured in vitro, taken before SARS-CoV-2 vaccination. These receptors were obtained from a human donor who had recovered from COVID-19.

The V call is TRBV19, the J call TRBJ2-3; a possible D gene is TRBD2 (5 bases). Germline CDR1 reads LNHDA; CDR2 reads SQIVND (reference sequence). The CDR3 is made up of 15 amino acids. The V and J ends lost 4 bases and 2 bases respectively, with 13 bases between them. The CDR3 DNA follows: TGTGCCAGTAGTAATCTAGCCCGATACACAGATACGCAGTATTTT. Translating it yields CASSNLARYTDTQYF.

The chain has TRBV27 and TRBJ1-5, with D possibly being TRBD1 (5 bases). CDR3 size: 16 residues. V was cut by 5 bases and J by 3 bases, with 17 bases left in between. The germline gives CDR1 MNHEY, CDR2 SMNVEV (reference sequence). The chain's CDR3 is CASSPRVQVNNQPQHF. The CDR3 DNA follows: TGTGCCAGCAGTCCTCGGGTACAGGTGAACAATCAGCCCCAGCATTTT.

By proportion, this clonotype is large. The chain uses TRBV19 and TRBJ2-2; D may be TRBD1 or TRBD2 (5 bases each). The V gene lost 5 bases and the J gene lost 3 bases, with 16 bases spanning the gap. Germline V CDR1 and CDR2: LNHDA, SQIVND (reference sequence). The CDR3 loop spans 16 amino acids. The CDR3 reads CASSPAWGSDTGELFF. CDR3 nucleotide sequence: TGTGCCAGTAGTCCAGCTTGGGGGTCCGACACCGGGGAGCTGTTTTTT.

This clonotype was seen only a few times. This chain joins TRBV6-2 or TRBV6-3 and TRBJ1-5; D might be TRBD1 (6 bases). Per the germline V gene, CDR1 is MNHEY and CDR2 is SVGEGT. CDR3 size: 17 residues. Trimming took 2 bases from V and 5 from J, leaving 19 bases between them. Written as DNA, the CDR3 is TGTGCCAGCAGTTACGGTCGGGCAGGGGTTGTTTATCAGCCCCAGCATTTT. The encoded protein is CASSYGRAGVVYQPQHF.

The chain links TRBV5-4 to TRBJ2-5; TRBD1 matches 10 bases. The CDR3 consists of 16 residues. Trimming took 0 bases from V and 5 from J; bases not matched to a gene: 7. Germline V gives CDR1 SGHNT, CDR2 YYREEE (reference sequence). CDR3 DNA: TGTGCCAGCAGCTTGGCCGACAGGGGGCAGGGGGAGACCCAGTACTTC. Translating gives CASSLADRGQGETQYF.

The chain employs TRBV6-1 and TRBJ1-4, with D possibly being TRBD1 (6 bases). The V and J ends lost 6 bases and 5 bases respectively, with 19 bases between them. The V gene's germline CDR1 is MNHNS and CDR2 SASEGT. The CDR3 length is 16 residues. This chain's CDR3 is CASSPIGERGNEKLFF. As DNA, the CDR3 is TGTGCCAGCAGCCCTATCGGGGAGAGGGGGAATGAAAAACTGTTTTTT.

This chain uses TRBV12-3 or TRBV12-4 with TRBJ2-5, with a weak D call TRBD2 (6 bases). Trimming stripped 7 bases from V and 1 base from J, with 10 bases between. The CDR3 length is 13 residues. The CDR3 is CASMREAQETQYF. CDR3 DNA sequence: TGTGCCAGCATGAGGGAGGCCCAAGAGACCCAGTACTTC.

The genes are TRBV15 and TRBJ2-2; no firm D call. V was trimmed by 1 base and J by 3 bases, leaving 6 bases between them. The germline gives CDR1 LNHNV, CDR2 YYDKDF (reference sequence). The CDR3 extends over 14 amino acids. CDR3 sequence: CATSRVWDTGELFF. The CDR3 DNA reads TGTGCCACCAGCAGAGTCTGGGACACCGGGGAGCTGTTTTTT.